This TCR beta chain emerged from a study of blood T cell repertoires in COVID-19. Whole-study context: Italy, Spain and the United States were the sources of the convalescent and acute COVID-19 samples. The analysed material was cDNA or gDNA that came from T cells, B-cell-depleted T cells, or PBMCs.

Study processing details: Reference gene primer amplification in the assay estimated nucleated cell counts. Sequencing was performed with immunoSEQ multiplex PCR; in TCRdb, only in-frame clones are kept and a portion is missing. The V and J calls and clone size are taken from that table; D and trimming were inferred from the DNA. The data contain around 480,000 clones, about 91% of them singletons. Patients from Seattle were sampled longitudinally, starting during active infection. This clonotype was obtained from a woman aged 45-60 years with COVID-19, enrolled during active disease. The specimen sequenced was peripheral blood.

CDR3 sequence reads: CASSWAGRPYNEQFF. CDR3 DNA sequence: TGTGCCAGCAGCTGGGCAGGGCGCCCCTACAATGAGCAGTTCTTC. The J gene is TRBJ2-1, the V gene TRBV7-9; maybe TRBD1 (5 bases). The V end was cut by 4 bases, the J end by 2 bases, with 12 bases between. The CDR3 covers 15 residues. Looked up from germline, CDR1 is SEHNR and CDR2 is FQNEAQ (reference sequence).